Shown below are 28 T cell receptor beta chains from a single sample sequenced in a study of blood T cell repertoires in COVID-19. Sequencing used immunoSEQ multiplex PCR; TCRdb keeps in-frame clones, though not all of them. The sample consists of some 150,000 clones, over 75% of them appearing once. The specimen was peripheral blood. The receptor source for this set is a man aged 55-75 years with active or convalescent COVID-19.

This rearrangement joins TRBV20-1 to TRBJ1-1, with unresolved D. This CDR3 has 11 residues. Germline lookup yields CDR1 DFQATT and CDR2 SNEGSKA (reference sequence). V dropped 5 bases and J dropped 8 bases, with 12 bases sitting between them. The chain's CDR3 is CSAPWTLEAFF. The CDR3 coding sequence is TGCAGTGCTCCCTGGACTCTAGAAGCTTTCTTT.

This chain uses TRBV7-6 with TRBJ2-1, with a tentative D call TRBD2 (5 bases). This CDR3 contains 15 residues. Germline V lookup: CDR1 SGHVS, CDR2 FNYEAQ. Trimming removed 5 bases from V and 2 bases from J, with 13 bases in between. The CDR3 reads CASSPLEYPYNEQFF. As DNA, the CDR3 is TGTGCCAGCAGCCCACTAGAATACCCCTACAATGAGCAGTTCTTC.

V usage is TRBV11-1 and J usage is TRBJ1-1; D gene ambiguous. Germline V lookup: CDR1 SGHAT, CDR2 FQDESV (reference sequence). The length of the CDR3 is 13 residues. V was clipped by 3 bases and J by 4 bases, with 9 bases between them. The CDR3 DNA reads TGTGCCAGCAGCTTTCACAAATTCACTGAAGCTTTCTTT. This codes for CASSFHKFTEAFF.

The chain links TRBV19 to TRBJ1-1; 8 bases fit TRBD1. In germline, CDR1 is LNHDA, CDR2 SQIVND (reference sequence). V shed 5 bases, J shed 5 bases, and the junction held 4 bases outside the gene matches. This CDR3 is 13 amino acids long. Here the CDR3 reads CASSGRGRTEAFF. The DNA of the CDR3 is TGTGCCAGTAGTGGCAGGGGGCGGACTGAAGCTTTCTTT.

The chain carries TRBV9 and TRBJ2-5, with TRBD1 matching 8 bases. CDR3 length equals 16 residues. CDR1 and CDR2 from the germline V gene are SGDLS and YYNGEE. V dropped 0 bases and J dropped 5; count of bases not matched to a gene: 9. In DNA, the CDR3 is TGTGCCAGCAGCGTAGTCGGCAGGGGGCTAGAGGAGACCCAGTACTTC. This gives the protein CASSVVGRGLEETQYF.

This clone came up once. CDR3 DNA sequence: TGTGCCAGCAGCATAGCCGATGAGCAGTTCTTC. It translates to CASSIADEQFF. The gene calls are TRBV25-1 and TRBJ2-1; unclear D gene. With 6 bases removed from V and 8 bases from J, the gap between germline ends came to 8 bases. The CDR3 is made up of 11 amino acids. Looked up from germline, CDR1 is MGHDK and CDR2 is SYGVNS. Variable domain in full (rest from reference TRBV25-1 and TRBJ2-1): EADIYQTPRYLVIGTGKKITLECSQTMGHDKMYWYQQDPGMELHLIHYSYGVNSTEKGDLSSESTVSRIRTEHFPLTLESARPSHTSQYLCASSIADEQFFGPGTRLTVL.

The J gene is TRBJ2-3, the V gene TRBV7-2; 10 nucleotides agree with TRBD1. V gave up 5 bases and J gave up 3 bases; unmatched junction bases: 8. CDR1 SGHTA and CDR2 FQGNSA come from the germline V gene. CDR3 length equals 16 residues. The CDR3 is CASSQGQGKGTDTQYF. The CDR3 DNA sequence: TGTGCCAGCAGCCAGGGACAGGGGAAGGGGACAGATACGCAGTATTTT.

This clone was recorded once. This chain connects TRBV10-3 to TRBJ2-2; no firm D call. Germline CDR1 and CDR2: ENHRY and SYGVKD. V was shortened by 8 bases and J by 2 bases, with 15 bases between the two germline ends. The CDR3 totals 15 residues. The CDR3 nucleotides are TGTGCCATCGGTCCCATCTCACAAAACACCGGGGAGCTGTTTTTT. Its translation is CAIGPISQNTGELFF.

CDR3 DNA: TGTGCCAGCAGCAACAGGGTTGGGAACACTGAAGCTTTCTTT. Amino acids: CASSNRVGNTEAFF. V gene TRBV11-2 combines with J gene TRBJ1-1; D perhaps matches TRBD1 (6 bases). The ends were cut back, 5 bases at V and 1 base at J, with 11 bases in the middle. CDR1 and CDR2 (germline): SGHAT, FQNNGV. The CDR3 sequence is 14 residues long.

This chain uses TRBV2 with TRBJ2-7, with 7 bases that match TRBD1. CDR3 size: 14 residues. V was pared by 4 bases and J by 4 bases, with 7 bases of the junction left unmatched. Germline V gene data show CDR1 as SNHLY and CDR2 as FYNNEI. The CDR3 sequence is CASSVWDRPYEQYF. The CDR3 bases are TGTGCCAGCAGTGTCTGGGACAGACCATACGAGCAGTACTTC.

This clone was counted a single time. The chain links TRBV7-3 to TRBJ2-3; weak D call: TRBD2 (6 bases). V lost 2 bases and J lost 5, with 8 bases in between. Germline values: CDR1 SGHTA, CDR2 FQGTGA. This CDR3 has 13 residues. The DNA of the CDR3 is TGTGCCAGCAGCTTACCCGGGGGAGATACGCAGTATTTT. Its protein product is CASSLPGGDTQYF.

This chain links TRBV3-1 (or the pseudogene TRBV3-2) with TRBJ1-6; 7 bases fit TRBD1. Germline CDR1 LGHDT, CDR2 YNNKEL (reference sequence). Germline trimming cut 3 bases from V and 5 bases from J; bases unmatched to any gene: 4. CDR3 length equals 15 residues. The CDR3 nucleotides read TGTGCCAGCAGCCACCGGGACAGTAATAATTCACCCCTCCACTTT. It is translated as CASSHRDSNNSPLHF.

V and J are TRBV24-1 and TRBJ2-1; weak D call: TRBD2 (6 bases). Germline V gene lookup returns CDR1 KGHDR and CDR2 SFDVKD. The CDR3 extends over 13 amino acids. V lost 7 bases, J lost 4 bases, and 10 bases lay in between. In DNA form, the CDR3 reads TGTGCCACCAGCCGGGACTCGTACAATGAGCAGTTCTTC. It specifies CATSRDSYNEQFF.

The chain couples TRBV18 to TRBJ2-5; tentatively, D is TRBD1 (5 bases). The CDR3 runs to 15 residues. Trimming stripped 2 bases from V and 3 bases from J, with 13 bases between. CDR1 and CDR2 (germline): KGHSH, LQKENI. The CDR3 region is CASSPEGAPKETQYF. CDR3 DNA: TGTGCCAGCTCACCAGAAGGGGCGCCTAAAGAGACCCAGTACTTC.

The chain couples TRBV19 to TRBJ2-2; D is possibly TRBD2 (6 bases). The V end lost 7 bases, the J end lost 4 bases, and 13 bases lay between the germline ends. Per germline, CDR1 LNHDA and CDR2 SQIVND (reference sequence). The CDR3 spans 14 residues. The CDR3 here is CASTGTGGTGELFF. CDR3 in DNA: TGTGCCAGTACCGGGACTGGGGGCACCGGGGAGCTGTTTTTT.

The genes are TRBV3-1 (or the pseudogene TRBV3-2) and TRBJ2-3; D remains unclear. This CDR3 has 16 amino acids. The V and J ends lost 2 bases and 0 bases respectively, with 12 bases between them. Germline lookup yields CDR1 LGHDT and CDR2 YNNKEL (reference sequence). CDR3 residues: CASSQSLGLSTDTQYF. The CDR3 bases are TGTGCCAGCAGCCAAAGTCTAGGCCTAAGCACAGATACGCAGTATTTT.

The chain joins TRBV7-8 to TRBJ2-7; D unclear. The germline V gene has CDR1 SGHVS and CDR2 FQNEAQ. Deletions cut 5 bases from V and 5 bases from J, with 10 bases between. The CDR3 is 12 residues long. This CDR3 reads CASSPHTDEQYF. CDR3 in DNA: TGTGCCAGCAGCCCTCACACAGACGAGCAGTACTTC.

The chain has TRBV9 and TRBJ1-1, with 11 bases that match TRBD1. Germline CDR1 is SGDLS and CDR2 is YYNGEE. V lost 4 bases and J lost 13; bases outside the gene matches: 12. The length of the CDR3 is 14 residues. DNA for the CDR3: TGTGCCAGCAGCCCCACCACGGACAGGGGGCAAGATTTCTTT. Translated, it gives CASSPTTDRGQDFF.

The V and J genes are TRBV28 and TRBJ1-2; TRBD1 matches 9 bases. This CDR3 contains 15 residues. Losses at the gene ends were 2 bases for V and 6 bases for J; bases not matched to a gene: 7. Germline-derived CDR1 and CDR2 are MDHEN and SYDVKM. DNA of the CDR3: TGTGCCAGCAGTTTAACAGGGACAGGGCAAGATGGCTACACCTTC. This encodes CASSLTGTGQDGYTF.

This clone has just a few counts. V and J are TRBV11-2 and TRBJ2-7; D is ambiguous. The V end lost 4 bases, the J end lost 1 base, and 5 bases lay between the germline ends. Germline CDR1 SGHAT, CDR2 FQNNGV. The CDR3 length is 12 residues. In DNA form, the CDR3 reads TGTGCCAGCAGCTCCACTTCCTACGAGCAGTACTTC. It translates to CASSSTSYEQYF.

The chain couples TRBV18 to TRBJ2-2; D gene uncertain. This CDR3 is 13 amino acids long. Trimming took 5 bases from V and 2 from J, leaving 6 bases between them. Per the germline V gene, CDR1 is KGHSH and CDR2 is LQKENI. The chain's CDR3 is CASSTDNTGELFF. In DNA form, the CDR3 reads TGTGCCAGCTCAACAGATAACACCGGGGAGCTGTTTTTT.

V gene TRBV4-2 combines with J gene TRBJ2-1, with D possibly matching TRBD2 (6 bases). V was pared by 4 bases and J by 5 bases, with 12 bases between. The germline gives CDR1 LGHNA, CDR2 YNFKEQ. CDR3 length: 14 residues. The CDR3 nucleotides read TGTGCCAGCAGCCGAGAGACTAGTCACAATGAGCAGTTCTTC. As protein: CASSRETSHNEQFF.

This clone came up a few times. The rearrangement joins TRBV18 to TRBJ1-1; D is unresolved. Germline-derived CDR1 and CDR2 are KGHSH and LQKENI. This CDR3 is 13 amino acids long. The germline V and J ends were trimmed by 3 bases and 3 bases, with 8 bases remaining between them. For the CDR3, the DNA is TGTGCCAGCTCACCCATCATTTACACTGAAGCTTTCTTT. Its protein is CASSPIIYTEAFF.

The CDR3 DNA reads as TGTGCCAGCAGCATCGCGGGGGAAGAGACCCAGTACTTC. It yields the protein CASSIAGEETQYF. The chain couples TRBV5-6 to TRBJ2-5, with TRBD2 matching 7 bases. The CDR3 has 13 residues. CDR1 SGHDT and CDR2 YYEEEE come from the germline V gene. V lost 4 bases, J lost 3 bases, and 3 bases stayed unmatched.

The rearrangement joins TRBV24-1 to TRBJ1-2, with 10 bases aligning to TRBD1. Germline values: CDR1 KGHDR, CDR2 SFDVKD. The CDR3 runs to 14 residues. The V gene end was trimmed by 9 bases and the J gene end by 8 bases; junction bases not matched to a gene: 11. CDR3 coding DNA: TGTGCCACCGAGGGACAGGGGAGTTTGGGGGGCTACACCTTC. Translated, it gives CATEGQGSLGGYTF.

The gene calls are TRBV6-2 or TRBV6-3 and TRBJ2-5; 10 nucleotides align to TRBD2. J lost 0 bases, V lost 6 bases, and 13 bases had no gene match. CDR1 and CDR2 from the germline V gene are MNHEY and SVGEGT. The CDR3 loop spans 18 amino acids. The CDR3 protein is CASSPAGVAGGYQETQYF. The CDR3 DNA reads as TGTGCCAGCAGCCCCGCCGGGGTAGCGGGAGGTTACCAAGAGACCCAGTACTTC.

This clone came up a few times. Other DNA sequences in this specimen translate into the identical CDR3. This chain joins TRBV9 and TRBJ2-1, with D perhaps matching TRBD2 (6 bases). Germline V gene lookup returns CDR1 SGDLS and CDR2 YYNGEE. Deletions cut 2 bases from V and 2 bases from J, with 11 bases between. CDR3 length: 15 amino acids. CDR3 protein: CASSVVGSAYNEQFF. The CDR3 DNA follows: TGTGCCAGCAGCGTGGTCGGGAGCGCCTACAATGAGCAGTTCTTC. The full variable domain, in which reference TRBV9 and TRBJ2-1 provide the parts outside the CDR3, is DSGVTQTPKHLITATGQRVTLRCSPRSGDLSVYWYQQSLDQGLQFLIQYYNGEERAKGNILERFSAQQFPDLHSELNLSSLELGDSALYFCASSVVGSAYNEQFFGPGTRLTVL.

J is TRBJ2-4 and V is TRBV6-6; 13 bases agree with TRBD2. V lost 5 bases, J lost 2 bases, and 9 bases stayed unmatched. CDR1 and CDR2 (germline): MNHNY, SVGAGI (reference sequence). This CDR3 has 18 amino acids. Written as DNA, the CDR3 is TGTGCCAGCAGTCATCGGACTAGCGGGAGTTTTCCCAAAAACATTCAGTACTTC. Translating gives CASSHRTSGSFPKNIQYF.